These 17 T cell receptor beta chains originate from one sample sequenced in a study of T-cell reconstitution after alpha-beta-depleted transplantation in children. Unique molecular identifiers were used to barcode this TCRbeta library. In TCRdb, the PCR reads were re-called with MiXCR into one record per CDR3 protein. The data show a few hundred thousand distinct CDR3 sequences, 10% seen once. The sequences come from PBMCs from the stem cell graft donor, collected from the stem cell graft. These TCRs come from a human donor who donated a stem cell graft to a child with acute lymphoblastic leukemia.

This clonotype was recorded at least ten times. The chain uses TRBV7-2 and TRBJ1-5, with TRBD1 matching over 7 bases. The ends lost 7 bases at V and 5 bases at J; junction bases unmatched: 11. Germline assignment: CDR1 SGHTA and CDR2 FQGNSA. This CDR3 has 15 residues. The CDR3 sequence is CASKESRGTYQPQHF. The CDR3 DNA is TGTGCCAGCAAGGAGAGCAGGGGGACCTATCAGCCCCAGCATTTT.

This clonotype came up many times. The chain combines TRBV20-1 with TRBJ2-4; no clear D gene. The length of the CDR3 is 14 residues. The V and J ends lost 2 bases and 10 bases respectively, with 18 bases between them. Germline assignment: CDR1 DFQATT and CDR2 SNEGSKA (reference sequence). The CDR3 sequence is CSARIKSVLGIQYF. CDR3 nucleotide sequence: TGCAGTGCTAGAATCAAGAGTGTCCTGGGTATTCAGTACTTC.

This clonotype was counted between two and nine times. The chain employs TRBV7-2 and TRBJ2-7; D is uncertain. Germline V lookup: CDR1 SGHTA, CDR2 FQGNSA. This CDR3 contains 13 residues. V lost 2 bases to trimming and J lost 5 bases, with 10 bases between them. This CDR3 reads CASSLPGIDEQYF. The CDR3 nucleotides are TGTGCCAGCAGCTTACCTGGGATCGACGAGCAGTACTTC.

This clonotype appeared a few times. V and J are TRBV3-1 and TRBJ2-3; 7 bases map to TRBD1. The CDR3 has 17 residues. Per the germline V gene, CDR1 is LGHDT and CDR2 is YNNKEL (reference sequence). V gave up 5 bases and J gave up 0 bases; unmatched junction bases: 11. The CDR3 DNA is TGTGCCAGCAGCTACTCCGGACAGGCTTTTAGCACAGATACGCAGTATTTT. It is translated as CASSYSGQAFSTDTQYF.

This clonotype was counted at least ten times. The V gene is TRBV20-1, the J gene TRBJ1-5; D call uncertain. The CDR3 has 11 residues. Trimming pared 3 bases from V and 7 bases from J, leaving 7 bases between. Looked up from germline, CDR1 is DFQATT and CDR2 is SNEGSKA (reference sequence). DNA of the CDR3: TGCAGTGCTAGGGAGGGCCAGCCCCAGCATTTT. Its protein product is CSAREGQPQHF.

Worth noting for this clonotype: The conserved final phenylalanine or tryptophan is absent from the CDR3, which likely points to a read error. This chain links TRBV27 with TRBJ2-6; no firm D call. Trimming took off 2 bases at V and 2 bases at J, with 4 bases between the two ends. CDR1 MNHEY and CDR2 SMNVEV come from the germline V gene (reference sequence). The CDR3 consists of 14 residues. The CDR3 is CASSLIPGANVLTI. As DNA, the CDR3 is TGTGCCAGCAGTTTAATTCCTGGGGCCAACGTCCTGACTATC.

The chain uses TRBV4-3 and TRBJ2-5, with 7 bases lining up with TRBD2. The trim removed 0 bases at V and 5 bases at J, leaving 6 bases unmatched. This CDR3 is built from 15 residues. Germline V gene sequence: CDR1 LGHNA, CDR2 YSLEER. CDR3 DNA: TGCGCCAGCAGCCAAGAGCGGGAGTATTATGAGACCCAGTACTTC. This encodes CASSQEREYYETQYF.

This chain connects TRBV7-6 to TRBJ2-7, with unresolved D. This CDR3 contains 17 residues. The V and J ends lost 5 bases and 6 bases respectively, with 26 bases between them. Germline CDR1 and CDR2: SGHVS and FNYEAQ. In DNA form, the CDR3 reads TGTGCCAGCAGCCCTCGGACGGCTAGGGTCCATTTCTTCGAGCAGTACTTC. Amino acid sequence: CASSPRTARVHFFEQYF.

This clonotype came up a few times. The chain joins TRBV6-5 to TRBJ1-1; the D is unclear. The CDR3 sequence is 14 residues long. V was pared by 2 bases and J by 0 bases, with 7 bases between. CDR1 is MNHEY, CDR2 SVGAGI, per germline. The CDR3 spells CASSYGRLNTEAFF. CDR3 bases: TGTGCCAGCAGTTACGGGCGCCTGAACACTGAAGCTTTCTTT.

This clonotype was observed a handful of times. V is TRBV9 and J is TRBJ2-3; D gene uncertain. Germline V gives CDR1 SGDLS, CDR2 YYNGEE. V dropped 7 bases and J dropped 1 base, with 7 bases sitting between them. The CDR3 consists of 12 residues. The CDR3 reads CASAVRTDTQYF. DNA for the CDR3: TGTGCCAGCGCTGTTCGCACAGATACGCAGTATTTT.

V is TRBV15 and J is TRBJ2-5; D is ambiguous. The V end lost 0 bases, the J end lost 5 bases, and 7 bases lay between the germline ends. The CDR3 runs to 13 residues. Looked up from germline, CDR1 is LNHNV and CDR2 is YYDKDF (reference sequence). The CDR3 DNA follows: TGTGCCACCAGCAGAGAGCGTGTGGAGACCCAGTACTTC. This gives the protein CATSRERVETQYF.

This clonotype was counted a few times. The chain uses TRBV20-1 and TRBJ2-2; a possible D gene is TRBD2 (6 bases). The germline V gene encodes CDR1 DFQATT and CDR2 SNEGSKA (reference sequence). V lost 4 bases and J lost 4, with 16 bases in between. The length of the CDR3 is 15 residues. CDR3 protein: CSAKDGSTATGELFF. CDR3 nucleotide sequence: TGCAGTGCTAAGGACGGGAGCACCGCCACCGGGGAGCTGTTTTTT.

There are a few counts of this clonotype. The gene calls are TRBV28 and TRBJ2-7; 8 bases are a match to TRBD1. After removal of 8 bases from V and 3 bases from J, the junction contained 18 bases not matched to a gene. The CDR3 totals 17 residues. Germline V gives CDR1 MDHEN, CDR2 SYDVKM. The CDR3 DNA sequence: TGTGCCAGCGGCCGGGACAGGTTAGTAGGTGAAGGCTACGAGCAGTACTTC. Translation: CASGRDRLVGEGYEQYF.

The CDR3 coding sequence is TGCGCCAGCAGGGCCAGGGCAATCTCGACGGAAAATGCCGTGAGGGGCAATGAGCAGTTCTTC. Protein sequence: CASRARAISTENAVRGNEQFF. The V call is TRBV5-1, the J call TRBJ2-1; D might be TRBD1 or TRBD2, each matching 5 bases. This CDR3 region has 21 residues. V lost 5 bases to trimming and J lost 6 bases, with 36 bases between them. Per germline, CDR1 SGHRS and CDR2 YFSETQ. Based on the CDR3 plus reference TRBV5-1 and TRBJ2-1, the full variable domain is KAGVTQTPRYLIKTRGQQVTLSCSPISGHRSVSWYQQTPGQGLQFLFEYFSETQRNKGNFPGRFSGRQFSNSRSEMNVSTLELGDSALYLCASRARAISTENAVRGNEQFFGPGTRLTVL.

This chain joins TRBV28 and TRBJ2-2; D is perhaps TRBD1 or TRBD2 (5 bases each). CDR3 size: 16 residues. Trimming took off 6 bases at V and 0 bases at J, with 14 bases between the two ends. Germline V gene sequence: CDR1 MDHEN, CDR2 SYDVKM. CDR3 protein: CASSYRDGANTGELFF. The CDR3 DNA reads TGTGCCAGCAGCTACCGGGACGGCGCGAACACCGGGGAGCTGTTTTTT.

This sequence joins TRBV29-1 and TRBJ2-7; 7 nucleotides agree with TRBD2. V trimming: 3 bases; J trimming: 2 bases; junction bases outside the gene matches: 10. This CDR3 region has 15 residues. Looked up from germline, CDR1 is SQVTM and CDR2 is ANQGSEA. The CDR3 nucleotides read TGCAGCGTTGATGGGGGGGTTGCGGAGCCCTACGAGCAGTACTTC. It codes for CSVDGGVAEPYEQYF.

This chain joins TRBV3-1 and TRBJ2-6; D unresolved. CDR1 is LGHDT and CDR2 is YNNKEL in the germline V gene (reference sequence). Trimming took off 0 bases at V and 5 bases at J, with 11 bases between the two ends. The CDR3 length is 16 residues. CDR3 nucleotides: TGTGCCAGCAGCCAAGATATCACCGTTAGGGCCAACGTCCTGACTTTC. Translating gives CASSQDITVRANVLTF.